The rows below give T cell receptor beta chains drawn from one sample of a study of identical twins. Via MiXCR, TCRdb re-called the 5' RACE reads, giving one row per CDR3 protein. Seen here are 1.5 million to 2 million distinct CDR3 sequences, about 31% observed once, and the top ten hold roughly 0.3%. What was sequenced was cord blood. Receptors originate from a newborn girl in good health. Both conserved end residues are part of each CDR3.

v_call cdr3_aa
TRBV20-1 CSASALFSRGLQYF
TRBV7-8 CASSLVREPYGYTF
TRBV6-1 CASSEDWREIETKYF
TRBV29-1 CSAGLDTYEQYF
TRBV4-1 CASSQVGGALGELFF
TRBV20-1 CSARLGGPFYEQYF
TRBV29-1 CSVAAGALGEQFF
TRBV4-2 CASSQATGGAYEQYF
TRBV29-1 CSVEGKGSNGYTF
TRBV7-2 CASSLSPRGLSYNEQFF
TRBV4-1 CASSQELAGRTYEQYF
TRBV6-6 CASSYSAGATEAFF
TRBV28 CASSWGQQAFF
TRBV20-1 CSAQVPTGSYEQYF
TRBV9 CASSVVRETQYF
TRBV4-2 CASSQVGGGLTEAFF
TRBV29-1 CSVDGLGTGSSYEQYF
TRBV5-1 CASSYSGTSAGELFF
TRBV4-1 CASSPFNVDGINTEAFF
TRBV14 CASSRERNTDTQYF
TRBV4-1 CASSQGVGGPEQYF
TRBV3-1 CASSLRQGYRLRKLFF
TRBV5-1 CASSLSLAGPDTQYF
TRBV12-3/TRBV12-4 CASIPGQGYNEQYF